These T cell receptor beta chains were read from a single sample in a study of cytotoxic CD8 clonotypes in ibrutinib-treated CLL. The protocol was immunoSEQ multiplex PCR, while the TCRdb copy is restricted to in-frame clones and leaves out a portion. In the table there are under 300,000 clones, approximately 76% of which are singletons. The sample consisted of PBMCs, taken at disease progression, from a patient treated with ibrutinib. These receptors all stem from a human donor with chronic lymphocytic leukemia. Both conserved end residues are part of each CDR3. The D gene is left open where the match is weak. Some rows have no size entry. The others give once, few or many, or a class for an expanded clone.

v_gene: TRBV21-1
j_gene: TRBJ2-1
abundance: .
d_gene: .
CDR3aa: CASSPTGLVKFF
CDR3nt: TGTGCCAGCAGCCCAACGGGACTAGTTAAGTTCTTC

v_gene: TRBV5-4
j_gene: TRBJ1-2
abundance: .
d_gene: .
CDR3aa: CASSLAVAPYGYTF
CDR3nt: TGTGCCAGCAGCTTGGCTGTGGCCCCCTATGGCTACACCTTC

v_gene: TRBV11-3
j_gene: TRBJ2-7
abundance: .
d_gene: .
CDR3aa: CASSSGTGSSYEQYF
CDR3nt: TGTGCCAGCAGCTCAGGGACTGGGTCCTCCTACGAGCAGTACTTC

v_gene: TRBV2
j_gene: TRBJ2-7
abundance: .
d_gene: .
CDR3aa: CASRDQYEQYF
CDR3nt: TGTGCCAGCAGGGACCAATACGAGCAGTACTTC

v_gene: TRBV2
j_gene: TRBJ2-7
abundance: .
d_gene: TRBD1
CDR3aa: CASSEATGAYEQYF
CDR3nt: TGTGCCAGCAGTGAAGCGACAGGGGCCTACGAGCAGTACTTC

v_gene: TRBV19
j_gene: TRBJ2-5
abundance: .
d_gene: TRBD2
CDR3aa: CASSISGGKETQYF
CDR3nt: TGTGCCAGTAGTATATCGGGGGGTAAAGAGACCCAGTACTTC

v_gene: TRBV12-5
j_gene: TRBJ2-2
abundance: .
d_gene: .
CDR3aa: CASGLVLTGSTGELFF
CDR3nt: TGTGCTAGTGGTTTGGTACTCACAGGGTCCACCGGGGAGCTGTTTTTT

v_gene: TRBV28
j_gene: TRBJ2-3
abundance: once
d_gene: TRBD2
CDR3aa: CASRIGGGSTDTQYF
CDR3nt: TGTGCCAGCAGAATAGGCGGGGGTAGCACAGATACGCAGTATTTT

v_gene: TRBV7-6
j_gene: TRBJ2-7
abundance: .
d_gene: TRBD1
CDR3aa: CASSQDRVGEQYF
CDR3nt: TGTGCCAGCAGCCAGGACAGGGTGGGTGAGCAGTACTTC

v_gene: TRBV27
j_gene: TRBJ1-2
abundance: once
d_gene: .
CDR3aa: CASSLGGSYGYTF
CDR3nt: TGTGCCAGCAGTTTGGGGGGTAGCTATGGCTACACCTTC

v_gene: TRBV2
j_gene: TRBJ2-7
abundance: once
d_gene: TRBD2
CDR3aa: CASSDPSGGVYEQYF
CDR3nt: TGTGCCAGCAGTGATCCTAGCGGGGGGGTATACGAGCAGTACTTC

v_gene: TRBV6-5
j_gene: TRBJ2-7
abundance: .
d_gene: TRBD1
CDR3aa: CASSWTLRTGNYEQYF
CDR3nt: TGTGCCAGCAGTTGGACACTTAGGACAGGGAACTACGAGCAGTACTTC

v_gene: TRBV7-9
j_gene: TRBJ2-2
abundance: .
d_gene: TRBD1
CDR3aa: CASSPWDRLNTGELFF
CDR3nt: TGTGCCAGCAGCCCTTGGGACAGACTTAACACCGGGGAGCTGTTTTTT

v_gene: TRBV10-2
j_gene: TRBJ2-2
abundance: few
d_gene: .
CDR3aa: CASSESEFTGELFF
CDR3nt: TGCGCCAGCAGTGAGTCAGAGTTTACCGGGGAGCTGTTTTTT

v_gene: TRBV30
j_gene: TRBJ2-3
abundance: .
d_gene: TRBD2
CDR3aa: CACPERETDTQYF
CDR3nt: TGTGCCTGCCCAGAGCGGGAGACAGATACGCAGTATTTT

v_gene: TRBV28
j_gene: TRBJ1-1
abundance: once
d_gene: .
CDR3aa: CASSWHTEAFF
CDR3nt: TGTGCCAGCAGTTGGCACACTGAAGCTTTCTTT

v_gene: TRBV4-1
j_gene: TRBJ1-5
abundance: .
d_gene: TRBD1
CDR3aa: CASSNRDRGGQPQHF
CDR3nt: TGCGCCAGCAGCAACCGGGACAGGGGAGGTCAGCCCCAGCATTTT

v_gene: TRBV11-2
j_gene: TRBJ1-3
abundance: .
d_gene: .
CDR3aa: CASSLARLRAAGNTIYF
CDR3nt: TGTGCCAGCAGCTTAGCCCGACTTAGGGCGGCTGGAAACACCATATATTTT

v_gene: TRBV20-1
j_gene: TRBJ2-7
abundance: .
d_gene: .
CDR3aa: CSASTTYEQYF
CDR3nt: TGCAGTGCCTCCACGACTTACGAGCAGTACTTC

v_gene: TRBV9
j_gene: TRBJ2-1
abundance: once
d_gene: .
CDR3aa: CASSGSYNEQFF
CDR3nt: TGTGCCAGCTCCGGGTCCTACAATGAGCAGTTCTTC

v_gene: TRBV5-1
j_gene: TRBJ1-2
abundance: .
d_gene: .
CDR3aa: CASSLVGSVQVRASDNYGYTF
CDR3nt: TGCGCCAGCAGCTTGGTCGGGTCCGTACAAGTGCGGGCCTCTGACAACTATGGCTACACCTTC

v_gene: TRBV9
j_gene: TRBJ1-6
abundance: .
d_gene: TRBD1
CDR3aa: CASSAPAGTGKNSPLHF
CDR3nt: TGTGCCAGCAGCGCGCCCGCCGGGACAGGGAAAAATTCACCCCTCCACTTT

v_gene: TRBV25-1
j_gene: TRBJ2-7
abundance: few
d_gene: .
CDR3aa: CASSGWAYEQYF
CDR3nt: TGTGCCAGCAGTGGGTGGGCTTACGAGCAGTACTTC

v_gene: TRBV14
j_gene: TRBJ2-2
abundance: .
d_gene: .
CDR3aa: CASGTIRSGELFF
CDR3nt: TGTGCCAGCGGCACAATAAGGTCCGGGGAGCTGTTTTTT

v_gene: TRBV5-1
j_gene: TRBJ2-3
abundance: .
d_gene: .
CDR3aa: CASSRLEGTDTQYF
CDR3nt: TGCGCCAGCAGCCGACTAGAAGGTACAGATACGCAGTATTTT

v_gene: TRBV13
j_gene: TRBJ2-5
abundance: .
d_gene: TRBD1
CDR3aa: CASSNPGQGKETQYF
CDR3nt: TGTGCCAGCAGCAATCCGGGACAGGGAAAGGAGACCCAGTACTTC

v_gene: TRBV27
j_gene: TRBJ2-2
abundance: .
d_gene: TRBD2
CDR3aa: CASGTGTRNTGELFF
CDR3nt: TGTGCCAGCGGAACCGGGACTAGAAACACCGGGGAGCTGTTTTTT

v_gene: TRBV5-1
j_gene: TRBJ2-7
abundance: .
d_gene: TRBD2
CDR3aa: CASSHWPGGSSYEQYF
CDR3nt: TGCGCCAGCAGCCACTGGCCGGGGGGGAGCTCCTACGAGCAGTACTTC

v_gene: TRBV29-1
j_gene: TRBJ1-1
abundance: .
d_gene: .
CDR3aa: CSVGRGNTEAFF
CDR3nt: TGCAGCGTTGGGAGGGGGAACACTGAAGCTTTCTTT

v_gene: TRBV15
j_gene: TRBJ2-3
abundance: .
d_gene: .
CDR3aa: CATSRENQRDTQYF
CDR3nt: TGTGCCACCAGCAGAGAAAATCAGCGGGATACGCAGTATTTT

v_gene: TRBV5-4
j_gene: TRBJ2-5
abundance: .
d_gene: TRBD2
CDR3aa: CASSQRTGGKETQYF
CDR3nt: TGTGCCAGCAGCCAGAGAACGGGAGGCAAAGAGACCCAGTACTTC

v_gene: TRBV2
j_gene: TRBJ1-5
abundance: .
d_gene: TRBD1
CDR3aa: CASRSRGLGNQPQHF
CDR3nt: TGTGCCAGCAGAAGCAGGGGGCTTGGCAATCAGCCCCAGCATTTT

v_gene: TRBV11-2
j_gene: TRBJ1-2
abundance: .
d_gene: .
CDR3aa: CASSLDRAGDGYTF
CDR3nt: TGTGCCAGCAGCTTAGATCGGGCAGGGGATGGCTACACCTTC

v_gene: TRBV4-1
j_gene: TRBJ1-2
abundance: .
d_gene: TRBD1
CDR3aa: CASSQDGTGARHYGYTF
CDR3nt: TGCGCCAGCAGCCAAGATGGGACAGGGGCGAGGCACTATGGCTACACCTTC

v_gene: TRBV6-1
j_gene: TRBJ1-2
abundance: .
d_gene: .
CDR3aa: CASSIRGAGYTF
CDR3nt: TGTGCCAGCAGTATAAGAGGGGCTGGCTACACCTTC

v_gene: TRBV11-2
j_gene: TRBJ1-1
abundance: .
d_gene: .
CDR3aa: CASSRKELDTEAFF
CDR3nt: TGTGCCAGCAGCCGTAAGGAATTGGACACTGAAGCTTTCTTT

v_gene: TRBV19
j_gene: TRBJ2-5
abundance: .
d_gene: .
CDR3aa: CASSIGFGTANQETQYF
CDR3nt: TGTGCCAGTAGTATAGGCTTCGGGACGGCCAACCAAGAGACCCAGTACTTC

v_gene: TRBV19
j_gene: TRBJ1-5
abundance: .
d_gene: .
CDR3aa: CASSIGRSNQPQHF
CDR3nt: TGTGCCAGTAGTATAGGCAGGAGCAATCAGCCCCAGCATTTT

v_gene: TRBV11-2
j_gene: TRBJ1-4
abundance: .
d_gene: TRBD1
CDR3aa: CASSFVGTGGEKLFF
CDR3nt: TGTGCCAGCAGCTTCGTTGGGACAGGGGGCGAAAAACTGTTTTTT

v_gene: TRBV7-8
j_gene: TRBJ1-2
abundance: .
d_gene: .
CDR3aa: CASSLAERTFDYGYTF
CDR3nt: TGTGCCAGCAGCTTAGCCGAAAGGACATTTGACTATGGCTACACCTTC

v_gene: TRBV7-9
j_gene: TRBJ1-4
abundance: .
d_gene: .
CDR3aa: CASSLGESDEKLFF
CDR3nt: TGTGCCAGCAGCTTAGGGGAGAGCGATGAAAAACTGTTTTTT

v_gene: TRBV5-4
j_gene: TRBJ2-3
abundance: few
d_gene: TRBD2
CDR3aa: CASSLGTSGTDTQYF
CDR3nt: TGTGCCAGCAGCTTGGGGACTAGCGGCACAGATACGCAGTATTTT

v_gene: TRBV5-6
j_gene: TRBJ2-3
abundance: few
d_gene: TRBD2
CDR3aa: CASRLFASGGTDTQYF
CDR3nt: TGTGCCAGCAGATTGTTTGCTAGCGGGGGAACAGATACGCAGTATTTT

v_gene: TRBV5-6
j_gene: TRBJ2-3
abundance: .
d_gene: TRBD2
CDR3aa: CASSSATSGGTTDTQYF
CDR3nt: TGTGCCAGCAGCTCGGCGACTAGCGGGGGAACAACAGATACGCAGTATTTT

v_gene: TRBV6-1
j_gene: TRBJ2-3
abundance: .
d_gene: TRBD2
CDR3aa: CASSEARLAGTQYF
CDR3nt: TGTGCCAGCAGTGAAGCTAGACTAGCGGGTACGCAGTATTTT

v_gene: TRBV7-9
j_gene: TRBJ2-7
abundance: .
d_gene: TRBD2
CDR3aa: CASSHIGSGRNEQYF
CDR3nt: TGTGCCAGCAGTCACATAGGTAGCGGGAGGAACGAGCAGTACTTC

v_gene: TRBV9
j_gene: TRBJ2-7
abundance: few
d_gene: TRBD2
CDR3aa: CASSVSGGTEQYF
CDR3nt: TGTGCCAGCAGCGTTAGCGGGGGTACCGAGCAGTACTTC

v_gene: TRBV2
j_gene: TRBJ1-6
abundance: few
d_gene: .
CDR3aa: CASRTDAGSPLHF
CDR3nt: TGTGCCAGCAGAACCGATGCCGGTTCACCCCTCCACTTT

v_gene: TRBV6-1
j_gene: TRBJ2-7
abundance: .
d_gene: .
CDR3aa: CASRGGGYEQYF
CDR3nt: TGTGCCAGCAGGGGGGGCGGCTACGAGCAGTACTTC

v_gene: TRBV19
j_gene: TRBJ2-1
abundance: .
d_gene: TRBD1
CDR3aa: CASSPLTTGDEQFF
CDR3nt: TGTGCCAGTAGTCCCCTAACTACAGGGGATGAGCAGTTCTTC

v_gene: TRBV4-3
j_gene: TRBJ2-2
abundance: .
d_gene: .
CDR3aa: CASSHTGILTGELFF
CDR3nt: TGCGCCAGCAGCCACACCGGGATCCTTACCGGGGAGCTGTTTTTT

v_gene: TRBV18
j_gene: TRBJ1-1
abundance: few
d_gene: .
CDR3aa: CASSLTTGEAFF
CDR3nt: TGTGCCAGCTCTCTCACGACAGGTGAAGCTTTCTTT

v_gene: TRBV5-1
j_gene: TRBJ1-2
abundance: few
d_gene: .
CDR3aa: CASRHRGGADGYTF
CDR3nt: TGCGCCAGCAGACACCGTGGAGGGGCGGATGGCTACACCTTC

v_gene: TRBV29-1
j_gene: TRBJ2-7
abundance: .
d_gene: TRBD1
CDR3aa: CSVYDRGYEQYF
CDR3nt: TGCAGCGTTTATGACAGGGGCTACGAGCAGTACTTC

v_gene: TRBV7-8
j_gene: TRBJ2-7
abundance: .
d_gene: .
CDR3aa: CASSEDRSYEQYF
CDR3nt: TGTGCCAGCAGCGAAGACAGGTCCTACGAGCAGTACTTC

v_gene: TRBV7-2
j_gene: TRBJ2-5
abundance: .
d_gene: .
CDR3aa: CASSLARGGAGTQYF
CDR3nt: TGTGCCAGCAGCTTAGCGCGTGGGGGCGCGGGGACCCAGTACTTC

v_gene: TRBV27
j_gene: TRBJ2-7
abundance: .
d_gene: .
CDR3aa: CASKGSASYEQYF
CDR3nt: TGTGCCAGCAAAGGGTCCGCTTCCTACGAGCAGTACTTC

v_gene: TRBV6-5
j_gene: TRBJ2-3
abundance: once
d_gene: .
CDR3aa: CASSYRALGPDTQYF
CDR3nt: TGTGCCAGCAGTTACAGGGCCTTGGGTCCCGATACGCAGTATTTT

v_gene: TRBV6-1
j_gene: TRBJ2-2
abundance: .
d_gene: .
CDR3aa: CASTTASPNTGELFF
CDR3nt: TGTGCCAGCACTACAGCATCCCCGAACACCGGGGAGCTGTTTTTT